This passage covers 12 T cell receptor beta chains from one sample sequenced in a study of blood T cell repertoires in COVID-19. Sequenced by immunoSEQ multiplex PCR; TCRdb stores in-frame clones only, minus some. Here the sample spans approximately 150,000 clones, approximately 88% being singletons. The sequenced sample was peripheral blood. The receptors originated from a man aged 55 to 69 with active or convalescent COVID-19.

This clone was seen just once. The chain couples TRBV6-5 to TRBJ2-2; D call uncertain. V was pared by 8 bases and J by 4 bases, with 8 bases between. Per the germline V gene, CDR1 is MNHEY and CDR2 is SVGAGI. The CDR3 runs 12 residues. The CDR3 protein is CASSSVTGELFF. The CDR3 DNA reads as TGTGCCAGCTCCAGTGTCACCGGGGAGCTGTTTTTT.

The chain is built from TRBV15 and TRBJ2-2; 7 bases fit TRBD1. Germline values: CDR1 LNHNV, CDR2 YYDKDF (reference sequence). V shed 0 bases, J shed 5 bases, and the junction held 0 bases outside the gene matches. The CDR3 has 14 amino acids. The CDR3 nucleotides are TGTGCCACCAGCAGAGACAGGGGGACCGGGGAGCTGTTTTTT. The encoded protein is CATSRDRGTGELFF.

The CDR3 DNA sequence: TGCAGCGTTGAGTGGGGTAGCGGGAGGGGCAATGAGCAGTTCTTC. Protein sequence: CSVEWGSGRGNEQFF. The V call is TRBV29-1, the J call TRBJ2-1; 11 bases agree with TRBD2. V shed 3 bases, J shed 6 bases, and the junction held 7 bases outside the gene matches. The CDR3 contains 15 residues. Germline CDR1 and CDR2: SQVTM and ANQGSEA.

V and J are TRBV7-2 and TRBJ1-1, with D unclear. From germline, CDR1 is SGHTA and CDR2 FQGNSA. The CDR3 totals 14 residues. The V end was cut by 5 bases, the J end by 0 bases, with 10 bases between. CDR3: CASSRQSLNTEAFF. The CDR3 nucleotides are TGTGCCAGCAGCCGCCAGTCTTTGAACACTGAAGCTTTCTTT.

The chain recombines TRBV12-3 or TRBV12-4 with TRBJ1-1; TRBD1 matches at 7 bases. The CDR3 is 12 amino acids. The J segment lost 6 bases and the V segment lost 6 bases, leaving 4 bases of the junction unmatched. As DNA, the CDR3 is TGTGCCAGCAGGAGACAGGGTTCTGAAGCTTTCTTT. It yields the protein CASRRQGSEAFF.

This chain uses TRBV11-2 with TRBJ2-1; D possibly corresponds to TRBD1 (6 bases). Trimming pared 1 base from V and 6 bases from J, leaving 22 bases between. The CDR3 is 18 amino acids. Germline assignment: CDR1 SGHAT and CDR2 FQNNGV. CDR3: CASSLVWSGALNSNEQFF. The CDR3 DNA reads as TGTGCCAGCAGCTTAGTGTGGTCAGGGGCCTTAAATTCCAATGAGCAGTTCTTC.

The CDR3, as DNA: TGTGCTAGTGGTTTGGGGACAGTGAACACTGAAGCTTTCTTT. This translates into CASGLGTVNTEAFF. The genes are TRBV12-5 and TRBJ1-1, with TRBD1 as a possible D gene (6 bases). Trimming pared 1 base from V and 0 bases from J, leaving 6 bases between. There are 14 residues in the CDR3. Per germline, CDR1 LGHNT and CDR2 FRNRAP.

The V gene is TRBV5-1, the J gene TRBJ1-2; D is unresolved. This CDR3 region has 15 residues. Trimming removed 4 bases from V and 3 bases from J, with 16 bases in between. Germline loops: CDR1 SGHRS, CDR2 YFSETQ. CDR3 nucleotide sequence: TGCGCCAGCAGCCTCGGGATGTTCGGGGACTATGGCTACACCTTC. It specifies CASSLGMFGDYGYTF. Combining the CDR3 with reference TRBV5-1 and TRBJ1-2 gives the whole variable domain KAGVTQTPRYLIKTRGQQVTLSCSPISGHRSVSWYQQTPGQGLQFLFEYFSETQRNKGNFPGRFSGRQFSNSRSEMNVSTLELGDSALYLCASSLGMFGDYGYTFGSGTRLTVV.

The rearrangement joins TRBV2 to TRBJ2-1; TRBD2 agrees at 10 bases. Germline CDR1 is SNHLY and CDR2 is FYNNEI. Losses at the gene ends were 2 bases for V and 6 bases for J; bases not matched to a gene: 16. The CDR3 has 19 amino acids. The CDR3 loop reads CASSESLKAGSGRVNEQFF. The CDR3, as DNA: TGTGCCAGCAGTGAAAGTCTAAAAGCGGGGAGCGGGAGGGTCAATGAGCAGTTCTTC.

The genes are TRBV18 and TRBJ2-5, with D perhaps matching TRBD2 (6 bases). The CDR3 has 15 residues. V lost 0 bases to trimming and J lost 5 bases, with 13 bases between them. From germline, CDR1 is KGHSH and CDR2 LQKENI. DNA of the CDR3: TGTGCCAGCTCACCACCGATGGGGGGACGGGAGACCCAGTACTTC. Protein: CASSPPMGGRETQYF.

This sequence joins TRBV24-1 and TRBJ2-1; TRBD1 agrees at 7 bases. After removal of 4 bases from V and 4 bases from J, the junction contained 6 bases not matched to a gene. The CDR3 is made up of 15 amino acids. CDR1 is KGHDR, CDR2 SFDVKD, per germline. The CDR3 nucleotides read TGTGCCACCAGTGAATCGGGACAGACGTACAATGAGCAGTTCTTC. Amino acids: CATSESGQTYNEQFF.

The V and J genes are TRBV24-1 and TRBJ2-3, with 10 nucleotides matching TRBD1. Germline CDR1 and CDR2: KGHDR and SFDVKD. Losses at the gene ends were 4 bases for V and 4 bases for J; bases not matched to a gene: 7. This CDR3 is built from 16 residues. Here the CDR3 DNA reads TGTGCCACCAGTGACCGGGACAGGGGAGTCCCAGATACGCAGTATTTT. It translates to CATSDRDRGVPDTQYF.